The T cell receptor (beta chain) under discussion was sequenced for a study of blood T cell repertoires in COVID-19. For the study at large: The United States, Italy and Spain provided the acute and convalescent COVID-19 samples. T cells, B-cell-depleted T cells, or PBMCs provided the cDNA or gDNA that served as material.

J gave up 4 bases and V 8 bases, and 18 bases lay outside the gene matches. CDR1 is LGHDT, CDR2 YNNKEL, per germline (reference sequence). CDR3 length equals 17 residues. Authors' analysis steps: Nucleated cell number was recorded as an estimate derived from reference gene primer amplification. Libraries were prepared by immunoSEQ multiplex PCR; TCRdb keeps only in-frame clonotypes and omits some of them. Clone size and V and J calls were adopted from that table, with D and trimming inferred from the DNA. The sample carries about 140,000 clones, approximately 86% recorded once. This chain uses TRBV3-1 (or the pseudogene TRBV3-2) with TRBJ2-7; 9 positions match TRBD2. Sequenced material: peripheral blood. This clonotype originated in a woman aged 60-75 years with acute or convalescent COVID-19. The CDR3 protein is CASGTSVGSGGTYEQYF. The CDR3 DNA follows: TGTGCCAGCGGGACCTCGGTAGGTAGCGGGGGAACTTACGAGCAGTACTTC.